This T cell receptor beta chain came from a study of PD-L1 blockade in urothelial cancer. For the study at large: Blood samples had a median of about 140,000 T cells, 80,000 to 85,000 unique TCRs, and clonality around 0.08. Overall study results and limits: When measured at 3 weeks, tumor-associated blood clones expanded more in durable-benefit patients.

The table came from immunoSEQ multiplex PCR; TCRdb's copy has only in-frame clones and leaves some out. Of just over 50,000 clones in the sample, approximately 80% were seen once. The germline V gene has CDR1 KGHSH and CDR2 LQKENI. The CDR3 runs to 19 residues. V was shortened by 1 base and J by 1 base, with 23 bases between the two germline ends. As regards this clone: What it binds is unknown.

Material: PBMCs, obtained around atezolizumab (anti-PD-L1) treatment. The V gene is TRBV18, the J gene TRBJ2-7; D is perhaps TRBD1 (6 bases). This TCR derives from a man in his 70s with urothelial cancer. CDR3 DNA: TGTGCCAGCTCACCACTCGGACAGAGCAGCCCCCACCCTTCCTACGAGCAGTACTTC. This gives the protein CASSPLGQSSPHPSYEQYF.